This T cell receptor beta chain was profiled in a study of blood T cell repertoires in COVID-19. Whole-study context: Spain, Italy and the United States supplied samples that represented acute and convalescent COVID-19.

Clones were read by immunoSEQ multiplex PCR, and TCRdb kept only the in-frame ones, dropping some. The table has fewer than 350,000 clones, approximately 88% seen once. Germline V gene sequence: CDR1 SGHTA, CDR2 FQGTGA. With 9 bases removed from V and 0 bases from J, the gap between germline ends came to 11 bases. This CDR3 is built from 13 residues. The V gene is TRBV7-3, the J gene TRBJ1-2, with D perhaps TRBD1 (6 bases). Sequencing input: peripheral blood. The receptor was isolated from a man between 18 and 29 years old with active or convalescent COVID-19. CDR3 in DNA: TGTGCCAGTCATGACAGGTCTAACTATGGCTACACCTTC. This translates into CASHDRSNYGYTF. The full variable domain, in which reference TRBV7-3 and TRBJ1-2 provide the parts outside the CDR3, is GAGVSQTPSNKVTEKGKYVELRCDPISGHTALYWYRQSLGQGPEFLIYFQGTGAADDSGLPNDRFFAVRPEGSVSTLKIQRTERGDSAVYLCASHDRSNYGYTFGSGTRLTVV.